This T cell receptor beta chain came from a study of blood T cell repertoires in COVID-19. At the level of the study: Spain, Italy and the United States supplied samples that represented acute and convalescent COVID-19. T cells, B-cell-depleted T cells, or PBMCs supplied cDNA or gDNA.

This clone has only one observation. Authors' methods: Cell counts per sample came from amplifying reference gene primers. Clones were read by immunoSEQ multiplex PCR, and TCRdb kept only the in-frame ones, dropping some. V and J calls and clone size are as listed in that table; D and trimming were resolved from the DNA. This sample has some 90,000 clones; about 88% occur once, and the top ten carry 8.5% to 10%. The CDR3 extends over 16 amino acids. CDR1 is SGHTA, CDR2 FQGNSA, per germline. V was pared by 1 base and J by 7 bases, with 17 bases between. The chain employs TRBV7-2 and TRBJ1-5; a weak D match, TRBD1 (6 bases). Source material: peripheral blood. The receptor was derived from a man aged 50-59 years with acute or convalescent COVID-19. CDR3 in amino acids: CASSLDLRDTGQPQHF. DNA of the CDR3: TGTGCCAGCAGCTTAGATTTAAGGGACACAGGCCAGCCCCAGCATTTT.